Listed below are T cell receptor beta chains from one sample, sequenced in a study of cytotoxic CD8 clonotypes in ibrutinib-treated CLL. Profiling relied on immunoSEQ multiplex PCR, and the TCRdb table lists in-frame clones only, not all of them. In the table there are some 92,000 clones, around 77% of which are singletons. The sample here was PBMCs, taken after 24 months of ibrutinib treatment. The receptor source for this set is a human donor with chronic lymphocytic leukemia. CDR3s include the opening cysteine and the closing phenylalanine or tryptophan. The order of the fields is CDR3 length, V gene, CDR3 protein.

len: 16; v_gene: TRBV18; CDR3aa: CASSPRAGRSTDTQYF
len: 18; v_gene: TRBV5-1; CDR3aa: CASSLVLWGRSNTGELFF
len: 17; v_gene: TRBV10-2; CDR3aa: CASSGLAGLYSYNEQFF
len: 14; v_gene: TRBV7-8; CDR3aa: CASSLTGRNEKLFF
len: 15; v_gene: TRBV4-3; CDR3aa: CASSQAGTGTGELFF
len: 14; v_gene: TRBV28; CDR3aa: CASSFRQLTDTQYF
len: 15; v_gene: TRBV2; CDR3aa: CASIRTGPLNYGYTF
len: 13; v_gene: TRBV7-9; CDR3aa: CASSPRLAYEQYF
len: 15; v_gene: TRBV6-7; CDR3aa: CASSYSGPGGYEQYF
len: 14; v_gene: TRBV18; CDR3aa: CASSLPTSNNEQFF
len: 17; v_gene: TRBV19; CDR3aa: CASSMGVGSVSTDTQYF
len: 15; v_gene: TRBV4-3; CDR3aa: CASSQDRMGISPLHF
len: 13; v_gene: TRBV7-9; CDR3aa: CASSLAQLYEQYF
len: 13; v_gene: TRBV28; CDR3aa: CASSRTPNQPQHF
len: 17; v_gene: TRBV7-2; CDR3aa: CASSLTQSQSSGNTIYF
len: 12; v_gene: TRBV10-3; CDR3aa: CAIRSPVYEQYF
len: 15; v_gene: TRBV6-6; CDR3aa: CASSPLAGDYNEQFF